These 22 T cell receptor beta chains came from one sample sequenced in a study of blood T cells in healthy people across ages. For the second PCR, which ran for about 6 to 11 cycles, a sample-barcoded 5' primer and a J-beta primer mix were used. TCRdb used MiXCR to reprocess the 5' RACE reads, holding one entry per CDR3 protein. Altogether 630,000 or so distinct CDR3 sequences are present, approximately 30% being singletons, with the ten largest covering just over 15%. Sequencing was done on a sample of blood. The receptors here all came from a woman of 80 years or more in good health.

This clonotype was seen repeatedly, ten times or more. V is TRBV11-2 and J is TRBJ2-5, with 7 bases aligning to TRBD2. The V segment lost 0 bases and the J segment 5 bases; nucleotides outside the gene matches: 3. The CDR3 length is 14 residues. CDR1 SGHAT and CDR2 FQNNGV come from the germline V gene. The CDR3 sequence is CASSLEGGRETQYF. CDR3 coding DNA: TGTGCCAGCAGCTTAGAGGGGGGGAGGGAGACCCAGTACTTC.

This clonotype showed up just a few times. The chain joins TRBV9 to TRBJ1-2, with D unresolved. Trimming took off 0 bases at V and 1 base at J, with 10 bases between the two ends. The CDR3 extends over 15 amino acids. CDR1 SGDLS and CDR2 YYNGEE come from the germline V gene. The CDR3 reads CASSVAQRDNYGYTF. CDR3 sequence (DNA): TGTGCCAGCAGCGTAGCTCAGCGAGATAACTATGGCTACACCTTC.

About this clonotype itself: Given a much more abundant clone one base away, this may be a read error. The chain is built from TRBV28 and TRBJ2-4; the match to TRBD2 covers 7 bases. The J call may be incorrect, as the DNA end agrees better with TRBJ2-7. The CDR3 covers 15 residues. The germline V gene encodes CDR1 MDHEN and CDR2 SYDVKM. For the CDR3, the DNA is TGTGTCAGCAGACCTTCCGGGACGGGAGGATACGAGCAGTACTTC. Its protein product is CVSRPSGTGGYEQYF.

The V call is TRBV27, the J call TRBJ2-5; 7 bases match TRBD1. Matching the DNA end better, TRBJ2-7 makes the J call doubtful. The CDR3 runs 13 residues. CDR1 MNHEY and CDR2 SMNVEV come from the germline V gene (reference sequence). Here the CDR3 reads CASRVTGRYEQYF. CDR3 DNA: TGTGCCAGCAGAGTGACAGGGCGTTACGAGCAGTACTTC.

The CDR3 DNA is TGCGCCAGCAGCTTGGATACCGGGACTAGCGGAGAGACCCAGTACTTC. Translation gives CASSLDTGTSGETQYF. This chain connects TRBV5-1 to TRBJ2-5, with 11 bases identical to TRBD2. The germline gives CDR1 SGHRS, CDR2 YFSETQ. V trimming: 0 bases; J trimming: 4 bases; junction bases outside the gene matches: 5. The CDR3 has 16 amino acids.

As concerns this clonotype: One end of the junction is discordant with germline, which a read error may explain. The rearrangement joins TRBV5-1 to TRBJ1-1; D might be TRBD1 (6 bases). Germline values: CDR1 SGHRS, CDR2 YFSETQ. This CDR3 contains 14 residues. The CDR3 DNA is TGCGCCAGCAGCTTGAACAGGGTGGACACTGAAGCTTTCTTC. This gives the protein CASSLNRVDTEAFF. Complete variable domain (other parts from reference TRBV5-1 and TRBJ1-1): KAGVTQTPRYLIKTRGQQVTLSCSPISGHRSVSWYQQTPGQGLQFLFEYFSETQRNKGNFPGRFSGRQFSNSRSEMNVSTLELGDSALYLCASSLNRVDTEAFFGQGTRLTVV.

In regard to this clonotype: Possible read error: a much larger clone is one base away. This chain links TRBV3-1 with TRBJ2-1, with D unclear. This CDR3 is built from 15 residues. V was clipped by 6 bases and J by 6 bases, with 18 bases between them. The germline V gene encodes CDR1 LGHDT and CDR2 YNNKEL (reference sequence). The CDR3 region has the DNA TGTGCCAGCAGTAAAAGCCCCGACGTGGGCAATGAGCAGTTCTTC. This encodes CASSKSPDVGNEQFF.

The V and J genes are TRBV6-1 and TRBJ2-4, with TRBD1 as a possible D gene (5 bases). The end of the DNA aligns better with TRBJ2-7, so the J call may be wrong. Germline V gene sequence: CDR1 MNHNS, CDR2 SASEGT. The CDR3 consists of 17 residues. CDR3 amino acids: CASSEGLRQFSLYEQYF. For the CDR3, the DNA is TGTGCCAGCAGTGAAGGGCTTCGACAGTTTTCCCTTTACGAGCAGTACTTC.

Turning to this clonotype: At one end, the junction sequence differs from germline, possibly due to a read error. This sequence joins TRBV20-1 and TRBJ1-1; D gene ambiguous. The CDR3 consists of 15 residues. Germline-derived CDR1 and CDR2 are DFQATT and SNEGSKA (reference sequence). This chain's CDR3 is CSARDRARMNTEVFF. The CDR3 nucleotides read TGCAGTGCTAGAGATAGGGCGCGGATGAACACTGAAGTTTTCTTT.

Ten or more counts support this clonotype. The V call is TRBV10-2, the J call TRBJ2-5, with D maybe TRBD1 (5 bases). Between the trimmed V and J ends, which lost 6 bases and 1 base, there was a span of 9 bases. Germline lookup yields CDR1 WSHSY and CDR2 SAAADI. The CDR3 is 13 amino acids. The chain's CDR3 is CASRTTVQETQYF. CDR3 nucleotide sequence: TGCGCCAGCAGGACGACAGTCCAAGAGACCCAGTACTTC.

Points on this clonotype: The CDR3 end shows no conserved phenylalanine or tryptophan, and so a read error is likely. The chain couples TRBV4-2 to TRBJ1-1, with a possible D match to TRBD1 (5 bases). This CDR3 contains 17 residues. From germline, CDR1 is LGHNA and CDR2 YNFKEQ. The V end lost 5 bases, the J end lost 0 bases, and 19 bases lay between the germline ends. The CDR3 bases are TGTGCCAGCAGCTTATATACACGGGGCAGCCTGAACACTGAAGCTTTCTGT. Its translation: CASSLYTRGSLNTEAFC.

Concerning this clonotype: A read error may account for a junction end that differs from germline. The V and J genes are TRBV9 and TRBJ2-2, with 7 bases identical to TRBD1. Germline V lookup: CDR1 SGDLS, CDR2 YYNGEE. There are 17 residues in the CDR3. Here the CDR3 DNA reads TGTGCCAGCAGCTACCCCCAGGGGGAGAAAAACACCGGGGAGCGGTTTTTT. The encoded protein is CASSYPQGEKNTGERFF.

This clonotype was detected once. The V gene is TRBV7-2, the J gene TRBJ2-1; a possible D gene is TRBD2 (6 bases). This CDR3 has 16 amino acids. V shed 2 bases and J shed 0 bases, with 11 bases lying between them. Germline CDR1 is SGHTA and CDR2 is FQGNSA. The DNA for the CDR3 is TGTGCCAGCAGCTTATACGGGGGAAGCTCCTACAATGAGCAGTTCTTC. Translated, it gives CASSLYGGSSYNEQFF.

This clonotype was seen many times. This chain connects TRBV27 to TRBJ2-5; maybe TRBD2 (6 bases). The ends were cut back, 3 bases at V and 1 base at J, with 12 bases in the middle. The CDR3 sequence is 15 residues long. Germline V lookup: CDR1 MNHEY, CDR2 SMNVEV (reference sequence). The CDR3 spells CASSFRGSVQETQYF. The CDR3 DNA reads TGTGCCAGCAGTTTCCGGGGGTCGGTCCAAGAGACCCAGTACTTC.

Only a few counts were recorded for this clonotype. This chain joins TRBV24-1 and TRBJ2-7, with 9 bases identical to TRBD1. V was clipped by 7 bases and J by 3 bases; unmatched bases: 9. Germline V lookup: CDR1 KGHDR, CDR2 SFDVKD. This CDR3 has 15 residues. The CDR3 sequence: CATSRTGGSRYEQYF. The CDR3 coding sequence is TGTGCCACCAGCCGAACAGGGGGCAGTCGCTACGAGCAGTACTTC.

J is TRBJ2-6 and V is TRBV6-5, with D maybe TRBD1 (6 bases). Between the trimmed V and J ends, which lost 0 bases and 4 bases, there was a span of 10 bases. Per germline, CDR1 MNHEY and CDR2 SVGAGI. CDR3 length equals 16 residues. CDR3 in amino acids: CASSYSDSTGANVLTF. The CDR3 nucleotides are TGTGCCAGCAGTTACTCGGACAGTACCGGGGCCAACGTCCTGACTTTC.

The chain employs TRBV5-5 and TRBJ2-4; D unresolved. Trimming shortened V by 0 bases and J by 15 bases, and 19 bases separated the two germline ends. The CDR3 length is 14 residues. Germline CDR1 and CDR2: SGHKS and YYEKEE (reference sequence). The CDR3 here is CASSLEGFSYERYF. CDR3 nucleotides: TGTGCCAGCAGCTTGGAAGGTTTCTCCTACGAGCGGTACTTC.

This sequence joins TRBV6-2 or TRBV6-3 and TRBJ1-4, with 8 bases matching TRBD1. Germline V gene lookup returns CDR1 MNHEY and CDR2 SVGEGT. J was trimmed by 8 bases and V by 4 bases; bases with no gene match: 6. This CDR3 has 14 residues. CDR3: CASSSQGVREKLFF. CDR3 DNA sequence: TGTGCCAGCAGTTCACAGGGGGTGAGAGAAAAACTGTTTTTT.

The V gene is TRBV20-1, the J gene TRBJ1-2; D is possibly TRBD1 (6 bases). V was cut by 5 bases and J by 5 bases, with 15 bases left in between. The CDR3 has 13 amino acids. Germline V lookup: CDR1 DFQATT, CDR2 SNEGSKA (reference sequence). CDR3 in DNA: TGCAGTGCTCCTCAGGGGATGGGGTATGGCTACACCTTC. It yields the protein CSAPQGMGYGYTF.

This rearrangement joins TRBV19 to TRBJ1-5; TRBD1 agrees at 11 bases. Trimming took 5 bases from V and 7 from J; bases not matched to a gene: 4. The CDR3 extends over 14 amino acids. CDR1 is LNHDA, CDR2 SQIVND, per germline (reference sequence). The CDR3: CASSQGQGAQPQHF. Written as DNA, the CDR3 is TGTGCCAGTAGTCAAGGACAGGGGGCCCAGCCCCAGCATTTT.

The chain couples TRBV6-1 to TRBJ1-1, with TRBD1 as a possible D gene (6 bases). The germline V gene encodes CDR1 MNHNS and CDR2 SASEGT. This CDR3 has 14 residues. The germline V and J ends were trimmed by 6 bases and 6 bases, with 17 bases remaining between them. The CDR3 spells CASSTGTPVAEAFF. In DNA, the CDR3 is TGTGCCAGCAGCACCGGGACACCCGTTGCTGAAGCTTTCTTT.

This clonotype was counted between two and nine times. A much larger clone differs from this one at a single base, so this may be a read error. The chain has TRBV6-1 and TRBJ2-3; D uncertain. Trimming left V 4 bases short and J 4 bases short, with 12 bases between. Looked up from germline, CDR1 is MNHNS and CDR2 is SASEGT. The CDR3 is 14 residues long. The chain's CDR3 is CASSVSKIADTQYF. The CDR3 DNA follows: TGTGCCAGCAGTGTCTCTAAAATCGCAGATACGCAGTATTTT.